The 8 T cell receptor beta chains listed next were all sequenced from one sample in a study of T cell changes during pregnancy in multiple sclerosis. Method: immunoSEQ multiplex PCR; TCRdb's copy keeps in-frame clones and lacks some. The table lists roughly 60,000 clones, about 90% of them singletons, with 0.7% to 0.8% in the top ten. The specimen comprised CD4+ T cells from peripheral blood mononuclear cells, sampled in the first trimester of pregnancy. These receptor sequences come from a female donor with multiple sclerosis, enrolled in a pregnancy study.

The chain couples TRBV11-1 to TRBJ2-7; 9 bases map to TRBD2. J gave up 4 bases and V 0 bases, and 16 bases lay outside the gene matches. The germline CDR1 and CDR2 sequences are SGHAT and FQDESV (reference sequence). The CDR3 spans 19 residues. CDR3 amino acids: CASSLARVDAGGPGYEQYF. The CDR3 nucleotides are TGTGCCAGCAGCTTAGCTCGGGTCGACGCGGGGGGGCCCGGATACGAGCAGTACTTC.

The chain couples TRBV2 to TRBJ1-5; 8 bases align to TRBD1. Germline values: CDR1 SNHLY, CDR2 FYNNEI. The length of the CDR3 is 13 residues. The V and J ends lost 6 bases and 2 bases, in that order; junction bases with no gene match: 0. The CDR3 region is CASRTGGNQPQHF. In nucleotides, the CDR3 is TGTGCCAGCAGGACAGGGGGCAATCAGCCCCAGCATTTT.

The J gene is TRBJ2-5, the V gene TRBV5-6; the match to TRBD1 covers 9 bases. With V trimmed by 0 bases and J by 3 bases, 6 bases remained unmatched. The germline CDR1 and CDR2 sequences are SGHDT and YYEEEE. CDR3 length: 16 residues. CDR3 amino acids: CASSLGPGQGEETQYF. CDR3 DNA sequence: TGTGCCAGCAGCTTGGGACCGGGACAGGGCGAAGAGACCCAGTACTTC.

The chain carries TRBV11-3 and TRBJ2-2, with TRBD2 matching over 7 bases. With V trimmed by 4 bases and J by 6 bases, 8 bases remained unmatched. This CDR3 has 15 residues. The germline gives CDR1 SGHNT, CDR2 YENEEA. This chain's CDR3 is CASSSIGGLAGELFF. CDR3 coding DNA: TGTGCCAGCAGCTCCATCGGGGGGTTGGCCGGGGAGCTGTTTTTT.

The sample holds one count of this clone. The chain recombines TRBV19 with TRBJ2-2, with D unclear. V lost 4 bases, J lost 1 base, and 13 bases lay in between. This CDR3 is built from 16 residues. The germline V gene has CDR1 LNHDA and CDR2 SQIVND (reference sequence). The CDR3 loop is CASSTQLRLNTGELFF. The CDR3 DNA reads as TGTGCCAGTAGTACTCAACTGCGGCTGAACACCGGGGAGCTGTTTTTT.

This rearrangement joins TRBV4-2 to TRBJ1-5; 10 bases align to TRBD1. Unmatched junction bases numbered 10, after V lost 3 bases and J lost 2 bases. From germline, CDR1 is LGHNA and CDR2 YNFKEQ. The CDR3 sequence is 18 residues long. The CDR3 sequence: CASSHPDRGSTGNQPQHF. In DNA form, the CDR3 reads TGTGCCAGCAGCCACCCGGACAGGGGGAGCACTGGCAATCAGCCCCAGCATTTT.

This chain links TRBV11-2 with TRBJ1-1; the match to TRBD1 covers 10 bases. Germline V gene sequence: CDR1 SGHAT, CDR2 FQNNGV. CDR3 length: 15 residues. Trimming removed 5 bases from V and 7 bases from J; junction bases left unmatched: 10. This chain's CDR3 is CASSRLAGQGIEAFF. The CDR3 nucleotides are TGTGCCAGCAGCCGTCTTGCGGGACAGGGGATTGAAGCTTTCTTT. The full variable domain, in which reference TRBV11-2 and TRBJ1-1 provide the parts outside the CDR3, is EAGVAQSPRYKIIEKRQSVAFWCNPISGHATLYWYQQILGQGPKLLIQFQNNGVVDDSQLPKDRFSAERLKGVDSTLKIQPAKLEDSAVYLCASSRLAGQGIEAFFGQGTRLTVV.

The V gene is TRBV2, the J gene TRBJ1-6, with a tentative D call TRBD1 (6 bases). The V end was cut by 11 bases, the J end by 10 bases, with 24 bases between. This CDR3 is built from 15 residues. The germline V gene encodes CDR1 SNHLY and CDR2 FYNNEI. The CDR3 region has the DNA TGTGCCGTAGGGTGGGGGCAGGCCCGAGAGTCACCCCTCCACTTT. It encodes CAVGWGQARESPLHF.